This T cell receptor beta chain originates from a study of monozygotic twins with inflammatory bowel disease. General study findings and limits: The data gave no support to a single strong IBD-associated signal or clonotype. People with IBD had fewer clonotypes in common with others than healthy twins did, especially with disease activity.

This CDR3 region has 14 residues. The germline CDR1 and CDR2 sequences are LGHDT and YNNKEL (reference sequence). On this clonotype: What it binds is not known.

Every TCR library drew on around 3,400 ng of total RNA. The team made cDNA by running eight separate reactions for each sample. Reanalyzing the 5' RACE reads, TCRdb keeps one entry per CDR3 protein, without DNA. The specimen's table records about 380,000 distinct CDR3 sequences. This chain connects TRBV3-1 to TRBJ2-7; the D call of TRBD1 rests on TCRdb alone, since no DNA is present to check it. Material for sequencing was blood. The clonotype was recovered from a human donor with ulcerative colitis or Crohn's disease, or a healthy co-twin of an affected twin (not recorded which). CDR3 in amino acids: CASNSVGTPNEQYF.